This is a list of T cell receptor beta chains from one sample in a study of control samples from healthy donors and cancer patients. Assay used: immunoSEQ multiplex PCR; TCRdb lists only in-frame clones, some missing. The sample records some 120,000 clones, roughly 94% being singletons. Input material: blood. These receptors all come from a man aged 25-40 years in good health. Both conserved end residues are part of each CDR3. Each record gives: J gene, V gene, D gene, clone size, CDR3 length, CDR3 DNA, CDR3 protein. A D gene is named only where the DNA matches it firmly. The size entry is marked missing in some rows and otherwise reads once, few, many or a size class.

j_gene: TRBJ1-1; v_gene: TRBV9; d_gene: .; abundance: .; len: 15; CDR3nt: TGTGCCAGCAGTCAAGGCCCCTTCGTGGTCACTGAAGCTTTCTTT; CDR3aa: CASSQGPFVVTEAFF
j_gene: TRBJ2-5; v_gene: TRBV7-2; d_gene: .; abundance: .; len: 12; CDR3nt: TGTGCCAGCAGCTTAGACGCGGTGACCCAGTACTTC; CDR3aa: CASSLDAVTQYF
j_gene: TRBJ2-1; v_gene: TRBV5-1; d_gene: .; abundance: once; len: 14; CDR3nt: TGCGCCAGCAGCTTGTCAGCCGGTGGGGGCGCTTCAGTCTTC; CDR3aa: CASSLSAGGGASVF
j_gene: TRBJ1-2; v_gene: TRBV5-1; d_gene: .; abundance: .; len: 14; CDR3nt: TGCGCCAGCAGCCCGGCCGGAGCTAACTATGGCTACACCTTC; CDR3aa: CASSPAGANYGYTF
j_gene: TRBJ2-5; v_gene: TRBV5-1; d_gene: TRBD2; abundance: .; len: 13; CDR3nt: TGCGCCAGCAAAGCGGGGGGCCAAGAGACCCAGTACTTC; CDR3aa: CASKAGGQETQYF
j_gene: TRBJ2-1; v_gene: TRBV7-9; d_gene: TRBD2; abundance: .; len: 15; CDR3nt: TGTGCCAGCAGCCCGGCGGGGGGGCACTACAATGAGCAGTTCTTC; CDR3aa: CASSPAGGHYNEQFF
j_gene: TRBJ2-7; v_gene: TRBV25-1; d_gene: .; abundance: .; len: 12; CDR3nt: TGTGCCAGCAGTGAACTACAATACGAGCAGTACTTC; CDR3aa: CASSELQYEQYF
j_gene: TRBJ2-7; v_gene: TRBV4-1; d_gene: TRBD2; abundance: .; len: 14; CDR3nt: TGCGCCAGCAGCCCGCGGGGGGGGGTGAGTGAGCAGTACTTC; CDR3aa: CASSPRGGVSEQYF
j_gene: TRBJ2-3; v_gene: TRBV11-2; d_gene: .; abundance: .; len: 16; CDR3nt: TGTGCCAGCAGCTTAGGACAGGCTAGCCCCACAGATACGCAGTATTTT; CDR3aa: CASSLGQASPTDTQYF
j_gene: TRBJ1-2; v_gene: TRBV6-8; d_gene: .; abundance: .; len: 15; CDR3nt: TGTGCCAGCAGTTACCGAGTGCCAGGCCACGATGGCTACACCTTC; CDR3aa: CASSYRVPGHDGYTF
j_gene: TRBJ1-1; v_gene: TRBV7-9; d_gene: TRBD1; abundance: once; len: 16; CDR3nt: TGTGCCAGCAGCGCGGTAACAGGGGGCCCGAACACTGAAGCTTTCTTT; CDR3aa: CASSAVTGGPNTEAFF